This entry lists 14 T cell receptor beta chains sequenced from one sample in a study of healthy donors' naive CD4 and CD8 T cells. Each TCR library used 500 ng of total RNA and a linear amplification protocol. From the reads, TCRdb called clonotypes with MiXCR, one entry per CDR3 protein. The table includes about 180,000 distinct CDR3 sequences, over 60% detected once. The specimen sequenced was naive CD4+ and CD8+ T cells sorted from blood, pooled from several donors. The source of these receptors is a pool of human donors in good health; the sample pools cells from several healthy donors.

This clonotype was picked up one time. The chain recombines TRBV18 with TRBJ2-7; possible D gene TRBD2, 5 bases. The CDR3 has 14 amino acids. The V gene lost 5 bases and the J gene lost 4 bases, with 15 bases spanning the gap. Germline CDR1 is KGHSH and CDR2 is LQKENI. The CDR3 nucleotides are TGTGCCAGCTCATACACCTGGGAGTCATACGAGCAGTACTTC. This gives the protein CASSYTWESYEQYF.

The chain has TRBV5-1 and TRBJ2-3; 7 bases are a match to TRBD2. The CDR3 consists of 15 residues. V dropped 3 bases and J dropped 0; count of bases not matched to a gene: 4. CDR1 is SGHRS and CDR2 is YFSETQ in the germline V gene. The CDR3 reads CASSSLGGSTDTQYF. The CDR3 DNA reads as TGCGCCAGCAGCTCATTGGGAGGGAGCACAGATACGCAGTATTTT. The variable domain in full, with the rest retrieved from reference TRBV5-1 and TRBJ2-3, is KAGVTQTPRYLIKTRGQQVTLSCSPISGHRSVSWYQQTPGQGLQFLFEYFSETQRNKGNFPGRFSGRQFSNSRSEMNVSTLELGDSALYLCASSSLGGSTDTQYFGPGTRLTVL.

The chain uses TRBV20-1 and TRBJ1-4; TRBD1 is a possible D gene (6 bases). CDR1 is DFQATT, CDR2 SNEGSKA, per germline (reference sequence). CDR3 size: 12 residues. V was pared by 5 bases and J by 4 bases, with 8 bases between. CDR3 sequence reads: CSAGGGNEKLFF. CDR3 nucleotide sequence: TGCAGTGCTGGGGGCGGTAATGAAAAACTGTTTTTT.

The chain has TRBV6-5 and TRBJ2-7; 9 bases line up with TRBD1. V shed 7 bases, J shed 6 bases, and the junction held 16 bases outside the gene matches. The CDR3 is 16 amino acids. Per the germline V gene, CDR1 is MNHEY and CDR2 is SVGAGI. For the CDR3, the DNA is TGTGCCAGCATTCAGAGCCCCGGACAGGGGCTTCGCGAGCAGTACTTC. Translated, it gives CASIQSPGQGLREQYF.

V gene TRBV5-1 combines with J gene TRBJ2-1, with 10 bases fitting TRBD2. Germline-derived CDR1 and CDR2 are SGHRS and YFSETQ. This CDR3 region has 16 residues. V gave up 4 bases and J gave up 9 bases; unmatched junction bases: 13. DNA for the CDR3: TGCGCCAGCAGCCAACGGCTAGCGGGAGAAGGGAGTGAGCAGTTCTTC. It codes for CASSQRLAGEGSEQFF.

CDR3 in DNA: TGCAGTGCTTCAAAGACGAACCTGAATGGCTACACCTTC. This codes for CSASKTNLNGYTF. The chain joins TRBV20-1 to TRBJ1-2, with unresolved D. The ends were cut back, 5 bases at V and 6 bases at J, with 16 bases in the middle. CDR1 and CDR2 from the germline V gene are DFQATT and SNEGSKA (reference sequence). This CDR3 spans 13 amino acids.

V gene TRBV6-5 combines with J gene TRBJ1-1; maybe TRBD1 (6 bases). V was shortened by 4 bases and J by 3 bases, with 27 bases between the two germline ends. This CDR3 is built from 19 residues. The V gene's germline CDR1 is MNHEY and CDR2 SVGAGI. Here the CDR3 reads CASSFPIKQGSSLDTEAFF. In DNA form, the CDR3 reads TGTGCCAGCAGTTTCCCGATCAAACAGGGAAGTTCCCTGGACACTGAAGCTTTCTTT.

This rearrangement joins TRBV19 to TRBJ2-1; the match to TRBD2 covers 9 bases. This CDR3 has 17 amino acids. Trimming at V came to 3 bases and at J to 3 bases, leaving 9 bases not matched to a gene. CDR1 is LNHDA and CDR2 is SQIVND in the germline V gene (reference sequence). This chain's CDR3 is CASSIFAGGLSYNEQFF. The CDR3 DNA sequence: TGTGCCAGTAGTATCTTCGCGGGAGGGCTCAGCTACAATGAGCAGTTCTTC.

This chain uses TRBV20-1 with TRBJ2-1, with 9 nucleotides matching TRBD2. The CDR3 has 15 residues. CDR1 and CDR2 (germline): DFQATT, SNEGSKA (reference sequence). J lost 6 bases, V lost 1 base, and 7 bases had no gene match. CDR3 bases: TGCAGTGCTAGAGTGCTAGCGGGATCTACCAATGAGCAGTTCTTC. Protein product: CSARVLAGSTNEQFF.

The chain employs TRBV4-3 and TRBJ1-6, with D possibly TRBD1 on 5 matching bases. This CDR3 comprises 14 residues. Germline CDR1 reads LGHNA; CDR2 reads YSLEER. V dropped 10 bases and J dropped 0 bases, with 10 bases sitting between them. CDR3 protein: CATSGSSYNSPLHF. The CDR3 DNA reads TGCGCCACCTCAGGGAGCTCCTATAATTCACCCCTCCACTTT.

The rearrangement uses TRBV11-2 and TRBJ2-7, with 9 bases aligning to TRBD2. The CDR3 runs to 20 residues. V lost 1 base, J lost 6 bases, and 22 bases stayed unmatched. Germline CDR1 reads SGHAT; CDR2 reads FQNNGV. DNA of the CDR3: TGTGCCAGCAGCTTAGGTCCGTTTGGGGCCCTTGTAGCGGGAGTCGTCGAGCAGTACTTC. Translation: CASSLGPFGALVAGVVEQYF.

This clonotype was observed a handful of times. The chain employs TRBV29-1 and TRBJ2-1; D possibly matches TRBD1 or TRBD2 (6 bases each). Trimming removed 8 bases from V and 7 bases from J, with 15 bases in between. The CDR3 covers 12 residues. Germline V gene sequence: CDR1 SQVTM, CDR2 ANQGSEA. CDR3 loop: CSSRGQRNEQFF. The CDR3 DNA reads TGCAGCTCCCGGGGGCAGAGGAATGAGCAGTTCTTC.

V gene TRBV29-1 combines with J gene TRBJ2-7; D might be TRBD1 or TRBD2, each matching 5 bases. Germline V gene sequence: CDR1 SQVTM, CDR2 ANQGSEA. The CDR3 sequence is 11 residues long. Trimming took off 2 bases at V and 5 bases at J, with 7 bases between the two ends. Here the CDR3 reads CSVERDDEQYF. DNA of the CDR3: TGCAGCGTTGAAAGGGACGACGAGCAGTACTTC.

The chain uses TRBV6-1 and TRBJ2-1, with D tentatively TRBD1 (5 bases). This CDR3 spans 13 amino acids. The ends were cut back, 4 bases at V and 5 bases at J, with 9 bases in the middle. Germline lookup yields CDR1 MNHNS and CDR2 SASEGT. The CDR3 spells CASSVTGNNEQFF. The CDR3 DNA reads as TGTGCCAGCAGTGTCACAGGAAACAATGAGCAGTTCTTC.